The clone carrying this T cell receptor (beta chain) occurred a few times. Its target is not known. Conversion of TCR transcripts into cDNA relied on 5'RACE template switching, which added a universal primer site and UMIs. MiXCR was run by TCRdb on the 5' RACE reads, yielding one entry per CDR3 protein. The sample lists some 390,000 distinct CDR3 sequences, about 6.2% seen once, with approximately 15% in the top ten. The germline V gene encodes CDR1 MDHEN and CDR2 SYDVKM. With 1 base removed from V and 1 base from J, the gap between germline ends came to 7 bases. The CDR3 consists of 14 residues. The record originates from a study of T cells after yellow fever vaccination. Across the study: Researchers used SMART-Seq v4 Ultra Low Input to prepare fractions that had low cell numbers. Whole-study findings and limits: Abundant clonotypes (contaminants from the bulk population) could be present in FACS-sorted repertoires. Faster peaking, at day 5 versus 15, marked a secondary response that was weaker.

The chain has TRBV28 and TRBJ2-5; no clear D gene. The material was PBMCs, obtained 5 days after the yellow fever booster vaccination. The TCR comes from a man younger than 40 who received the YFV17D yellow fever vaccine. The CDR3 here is CASSLFGSQETQYF. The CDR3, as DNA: TGTGCCAGCAGTTTATTCGGCAGCCAAGAGACCCAGTACTTC.